This is a list of T cell receptor beta chains from one sample in a study of blood T cell repertoires in COVID-19. The method was immunoSEQ multiplex PCR; TCRdb's version includes in-frame clones alone and lacks a portion of them. The data contain about 240,000 clones, about 73% of them singletons. The sequenced sample consisted of peripheral blood. Receptor source: a woman aged 80 or older with acute or convalescent COVID-19. Each CDR3 is given with its conserved first and last residue. Each record gives: V gene, D gene, clone size, J gene, CDR3 DNA, CDR3 protein. The D gene is left open where the match is weak. Rows may omit the clone size; those that give it use once, few, many or a size class.

V gene: TRBV5-1; D gene: TRBD2; clone size: NA; J gene: TRBJ2-1; CDR3 DNA: TGCGCCAGCAGCCCGCTTAGCGGGAGACCCTCCCACCTGGAGCAGTTCTTC; CDR3 protein: CASSPLSGRPSHLEQFF
V gene: TRBV2; D gene: NA; clone size: NA; J gene: TRBJ2-7; CDR3 DNA: TGTGCCAGCAGCTCGCGGGCTAGCGCCGCCTACGAGCAGTACTTC; CDR3 protein: CASSSRASAAYEQYF
V gene: TRBV9; D gene: TRBD2; clone size: once; J gene: TRBJ2-5; CDR3 DNA: TGTGCCAGCAGCGTGGCTAGCGGGGGGGCCGGGCAAGAGACCCAGTACTTC; CDR3 protein: CASSVASGGAGQETQYF
V gene: TRBV30; D gene: NA; clone size: few; J gene: TRBJ1-1; CDR3 DNA: TGTGCCTCGCTGTACTATCGGAACACTGAAGCTTTCTTT; CDR3 protein: CASLYYRNTEAFF
V gene: TRBV19; D gene: NA; clone size: NA; J gene: TRBJ1-4; CDR3 DNA: TGTGCCAGTAGTATCCTCGAAGGGAGAGAAAAACTGTTTTTT; CDR3 protein: CASSILEGREKLFF
V gene: TRBV18; D gene: NA; clone size: NA; J gene: TRBJ1-5; CDR3 DNA: TGTGCCAGCTCACCAAGTGCAGGTATCAATCAGCCCCAGCATTTT; CDR3 protein: CASSPSAGINQPQHF
V gene: TRBV2; D gene: TRBD1; clone size: few; J gene: TRBJ1-4; CDR3 DNA: TGTGCCAGCAGCAAGGGACAGAATAATGAAAAACTGTTTTTT; CDR3 protein: CASSKGQNNEKLFF
V gene: TRBV15; D gene: NA; clone size: NA; J gene: TRBJ1-3; CDR3 DNA: TGTGCCACCAGCAGAGCCCCCCGAACCGGCTCTGGAAACACCATATATTTT; CDR3 protein: CATSRAPRTGSGNTIYF
V gene: TRBV19; D gene: NA; clone size: few; J gene: TRBJ1-5; CDR3 DNA: TGTGCCAGTAGTATTTTCGGAATGGGGCGGAATCAGCCCCAGCATTTT; CDR3 protein: CASSIFGMGRNQPQHF
V gene: TRBV15; D gene: TRBD1; clone size: NA; J gene: TRBJ1-6; CDR3 DNA: TGTGCCACCAGCAGAGGACAGGGGTTAAATTCACCCCTCCACTTT; CDR3 protein: CATSRGQGLNSPLHF
V gene: TRBV21-1; D gene: NA; clone size: NA; J gene: TRBJ1-2; CDR3 DNA: TGTGCCAGCAGCTATTACTATGGCTACACCTTC; CDR3 protein: CASSYYYGYTF
V gene: TRBV5-1; D gene: NA; clone size: NA; J gene: TRBJ1-3; CDR3 DNA: TGCGCCAGCAGCGTTCAGGAAAACTCTGGAAACACCATATATTTT; CDR3 protein: CASSVQENSGNTIYF
V gene: TRBV7-9; D gene: NA; clone size: NA; J gene: TRBJ1-4; CDR3 DNA: TGTGCCAGCAGTTACTGGACAGCAACTAATGAAAAACTGTTTTTT; CDR3 protein: CASSYWTATNEKLFF
V gene: TRBV4-1; D gene: NA; clone size: NA; J gene: TRBJ1-5; CDR3 DNA: TGCGCCAGCAGCCCCCTACCGGGGGGGGACAATCAGCCCCAGCATTTT; CDR3 protein: CASSPLPGGDNQPQHF
V gene: TRBV10-3; D gene: TRBD1; clone size: NA; J gene: TRBJ2-1; CDR3 DNA: TGTGCCATCAGAGAACAGGGGATCGGCAACAATGAGCAGTTCTTC; CDR3 protein: CAIREQGIGNNEQFF
V gene: TRBV12-3/TRBV12-4; D gene: TRBD2; clone size: NA; J gene: TRBJ2-1; CDR3 DNA: TGTGCCAGCAGTAAGGAGCGGGGGCAGTTCTTC; CDR3 protein: CASSKERGQFF
V gene: TRBV4-3; D gene: TRBD2; clone size: NA; J gene: TRBJ2-3; CDR3 DNA: TGCGCCAGCAGCCAGACACTAGCGGGGCGCACAGATACGCAGTATTTT; CDR3 protein: CASSQTLAGRTDTQYF
V gene: TRBV20-1; D gene: NA; clone size: NA; J gene: TRBJ2-7; CDR3 DNA: TGCAGTGCTAGTAAAGGGCTTTATAGCGACTACGAGCAGTACTTC; CDR3 protein: CSASKGLYSDYEQYF
V gene: TRBV7-6; D gene: TRBD1; clone size: NA; J gene: TRBJ1-2; CDR3 DNA: TGTGCCACTCCATTCCGGGACAGGGGGCTTCGGGACTATGGCTACACCTTC; CDR3 protein: CATPFRDRGLRDYGYTF
V gene: TRBV3-1/TRBV3-2; D gene: NA; clone size: NA; J gene: TRBJ1-3; CDR3 DNA: TGTGCCAGCAGCCCCGCACAGGGAACCAGAAACACCATATATTTT; CDR3 protein: CASSPAQGTRNTIYF
V gene: TRBV29-1; D gene: NA; clone size: few; J gene: TRBJ2-2; CDR3 DNA: TGCAGCGTTGCTGGGACACAATACACCGGGGAGCTGTTTTTT; CDR3 protein: CSVAGTQYTGELFF
V gene: TRBV12-3/TRBV12-4; D gene: NA; clone size: NA; J gene: TRBJ2-7; CDR3 DNA: TGTGCCAGCTCCCTGGGACAATTCTACGAGCAGTACTTC; CDR3 protein: CASSLGQFYEQYF
V gene: TRBV12-5; D gene: NA; clone size: once; J gene: TRBJ1-5; CDR3 DNA: TGTGCTAGTGGTTTGGACAGACCCCAGCATTTT; CDR3 protein: CASGLDRPQHF
V gene: TRBV18; D gene: NA; clone size: NA; J gene: TRBJ2-1; CDR3 DNA: TGTGCCAGCTCACCGCTGGAGACGCAGTTCTTC; CDR3 protein: CASSPLETQFF
V gene: TRBV18; D gene: NA; clone size: NA; J gene: TRBJ1-2; CDR3 DNA: TGTGCCAGCTCACCCAAGGCGGCGACTAACTATGGCTACACCTTC; CDR3 protein: CASSPKAATNYGYTF
V gene: TRBV15; D gene: TRBD2; clone size: NA; J gene: TRBJ2-3; CDR3 DNA: TGTGCCACCAGCAGAGGGATTAGCGGGGGGGCTGCGGATACGCAGTATTTT; CDR3 protein: CATSRGISGGAADTQYF
V gene: TRBV5-1; D gene: NA; clone size: NA; J gene: TRBJ2-6; CDR3 DNA: TGCGCCAGCAGCTTGTCCTTAACAGGATCTGGGGCCAACGTCCTGACTTTC; CDR3 protein: CASSLSLTGSGANVLTF
V gene: TRBV7-8; D gene: TRBD2; clone size: NA; J gene: TRBJ2-3; CDR3 DNA: TGTGCCAGCAGCTCCCGCGGTGGCTCTGGACTAGTGGGGTGGGATACGCAGTATTTT; CDR3 protein: CASSSRGGSGLVGWDTQYF
V gene: TRBV2; D gene: NA; clone size: NA; J gene: TRBJ2-1; CDR3 DNA: TGTGCCAGCAACCGCGGGGCCTCGGGTGAGCAGTTCTTC; CDR3 protein: CASNRGASGEQFF
V gene: TRBV15; D gene: TRBD2; clone size: NA; J gene: TRBJ2-5; CDR3 DNA: TGTGCCACCAGCAGAGAGAGGGGGACGGGGACTAGCGGGGCGGTGAAGACCCAGTACTTC; CDR3 protein: CATSRERGTGTSGAVKTQYF
V gene: TRBV5-1; D gene: NA; clone size: NA; J gene: TRBJ1-2; CDR3 DNA: TGCGCCAGCAGCCCCGCCGGGGGGTTTAACTATGGCTACACCTTC; CDR3 protein: CASSPAGGFNYGYTF